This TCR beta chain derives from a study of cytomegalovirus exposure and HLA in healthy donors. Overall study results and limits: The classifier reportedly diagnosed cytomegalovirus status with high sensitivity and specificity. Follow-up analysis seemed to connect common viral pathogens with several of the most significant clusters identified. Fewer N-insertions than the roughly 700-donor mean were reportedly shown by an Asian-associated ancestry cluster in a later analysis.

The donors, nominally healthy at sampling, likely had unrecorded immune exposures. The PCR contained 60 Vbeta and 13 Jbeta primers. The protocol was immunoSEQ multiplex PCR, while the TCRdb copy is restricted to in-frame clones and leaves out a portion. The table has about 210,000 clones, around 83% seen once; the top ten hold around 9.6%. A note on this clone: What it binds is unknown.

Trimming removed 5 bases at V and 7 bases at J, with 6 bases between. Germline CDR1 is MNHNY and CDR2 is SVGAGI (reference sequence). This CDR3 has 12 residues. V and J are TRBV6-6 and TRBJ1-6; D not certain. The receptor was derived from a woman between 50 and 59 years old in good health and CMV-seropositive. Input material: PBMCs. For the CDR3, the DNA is TGTGCCAGCAGTCGTCTAAATTCACCCCTCCACTTT. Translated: CASSRLNSPLHF.